The T cell receptor beta chain under discussion was sequenced for a study of shared clonotypes between healthy human individuals. This CDR3 is built from 15 residues. V was shortened by 4 bases and J by 1 base, with 13 bases between the two germline ends. Germline assignment: CDR1 MNHNS and CDR2 SASEGT. For this clone: The antigen remains unidentified.

Overall study findings and caveats: Investigators expected sequencing depth to affect clonotype sharing among donors.

Deep was the level at which the assay was run. Profiled with immunoSEQ multiplex PCR; TCRdb holds only in-frame clones, not every one. This repertoire shows over 1.4 million clones, roughly 96% found once; its top ten account for approximately 1.2%. Recent vaccinations or acute infections were absent in the healthy HIV-negative adult donors. The chain carries TRBV6-1 and TRBJ1-1; D unresolved. The sequencing input was naive CD4+ T cells sorted from blood. Specified subset: CD45RA+ positively selected. This receptor was taken from a man aged 30-40 years in good health. CDR3 nucleotide sequence: TGTGCCAGCAGTGTGGACGTACGACCGAACACTGAAGCTTTCTTT. This sequence encodes CASSVDVRPNTEAFF.